This T cell receptor (beta chain) was observed in a study of siplizumab effects on memory and regulatory T cells. Broader study findings: Where siplizumab was present, mappable alloreactive CD4+ clones averaged around 70% Treg-derived, compared with less than 35% in controls.

A note on this clone: The antigen is not known.

Method: immunoSEQ multiplex PCR; TCRdb's copy keeps in-frame clones and lacks some. The repertoire consists of some 96,000 clones, with approximately 94% occurring once and the leading ten covering 1% to 1.5%. V was trimmed by 1 base and J by 4 bases, leaving 10 bases between them. CDR1 and CDR2 from the germline V gene are KGHSH and LQKENI. This CDR3 is 14 amino acids long. The chain couples TRBV18 to TRBJ2-5; D is uncertain. This TCR came from a human donor in good health. What was sequenced was non-Treg CD4+ T cells sorted from blood. The CDR3 is CASSPQGNVETQYF. CDR3 nucleotides: TGTGCCAGCTCACCACAGGGTAACGTAGAGACCCAGTACTTC.